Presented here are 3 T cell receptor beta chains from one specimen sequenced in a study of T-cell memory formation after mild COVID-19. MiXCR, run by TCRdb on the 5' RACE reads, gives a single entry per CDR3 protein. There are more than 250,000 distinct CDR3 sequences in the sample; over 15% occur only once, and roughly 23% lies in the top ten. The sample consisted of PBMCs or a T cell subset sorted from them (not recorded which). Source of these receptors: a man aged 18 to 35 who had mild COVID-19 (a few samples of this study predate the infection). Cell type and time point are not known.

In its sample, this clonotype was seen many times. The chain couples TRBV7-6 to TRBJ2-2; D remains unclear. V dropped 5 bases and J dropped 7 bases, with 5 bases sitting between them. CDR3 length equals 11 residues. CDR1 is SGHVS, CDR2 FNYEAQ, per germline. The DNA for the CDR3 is TGTGCCAGCAGCAGTCGCGGGGAGCTGTTTTTT. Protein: CASSSRGELFF.

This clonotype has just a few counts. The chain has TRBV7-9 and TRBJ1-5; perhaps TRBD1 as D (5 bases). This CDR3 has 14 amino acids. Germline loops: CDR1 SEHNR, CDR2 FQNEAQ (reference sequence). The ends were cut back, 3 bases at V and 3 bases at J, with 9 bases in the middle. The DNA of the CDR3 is TGTGCCAGCAGCTTCTCCAGGGACAATCAGCCCCAGCATTTT. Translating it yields CASSFSRDNQPQHF.

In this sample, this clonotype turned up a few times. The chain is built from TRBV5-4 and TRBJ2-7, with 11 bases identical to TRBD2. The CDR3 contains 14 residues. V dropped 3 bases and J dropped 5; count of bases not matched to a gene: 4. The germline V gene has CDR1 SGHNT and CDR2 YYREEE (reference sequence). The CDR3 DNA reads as TGTGCCAGCAGCTCGCCGGGACTAGCGGACGAGCAGTACTTC. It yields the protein CASSSPGLADEQYF.